This TCR beta chain was sequenced in a study of blood T cell repertoires in COVID-19 (dated by TCRdb to about 2020). General notes on the study: Collaborator samples came from the United States, Italy and Spain and covered acute and convalescent phases of COVID-19. The prospective study material was composed of cDNA or gDNA derived from T cells, B-cell-depleted T cells, or PBMCs. Subjects who had been exposed to COVID-19, were actively infected with it, or had recovered from it provided the deeply sampled blood TCRbeta repertoires that made up the dataset. The repertoires were released in a freely available public database meant as a resource for research on the immune response to SARS-CoV-2. The samples were drawn from two sources: the first 160 participants of the ongoing ImmuneRACE study, and approximately 1,300 subjects contributed by 6 global collaborators. Sample metadata almost always included a de-identified subject ID, COVID-19 status, age in years and sex. Where available, HLA class I and class II types were obtained from metadata supplied by the sample provider rather than from assay-based typing.

As regards this clone: This clone's antigen is unknown. No per-base quality is available; no much larger clone lies one base away.

One collaborating source in Seattle enrolled patients during active infection and followed them longitudinally through the course of disease. The collaborating institutions used their own protocols to collect whole blood in K2EDTA tubes. Collaborator samples were shipped for TCRbeta analysis as frozen whole blood, isolated PBMCs, or DNA extracted from either sample type. V loses 5 bases of germline sequence and J loses 0 bases, and the interval between the two ends is 13 bases. The germline V gene (reference sequence) provides CDR1 LNHDA and CDR2 SQIVND. Reading from cysteine to phenylalanine, the CDR3 counts 16 amino acids. Here the CDR3 DNA is all that survives: 48 bases in frame from base 1. TCRbeta CDR3 regions were amplified from genomic DNA using the immunoSEQ Assay, a bias-controlled multiplex PCR. Processing in the source paper ran as follows. The number of nucleated cells in each sample was estimated by amplification of reference gene primers within the assay. To quantify the absolute abundance of each unique TCRbeta CDR3 rearrangement, sequence reads were collapsed and filtered. For each sample, productive Simpson clonality was calculated as the square root of Simpson's diversity index over productive rearrangements. Drawn from immuneACCESS, this table holds only the in-frame rearrangements with V and J called that TCRdb kept. Clones are partly lost; checked studies trace under half to an unresolved V gene and leave the rest unexplained. The V and J calls and clone size were taken over from that table, and D and trimming were inferred from the DNA. This sample lists about 390,000 clones; about 87% were detected once. 2% to 2.5% of the sample is held by the ten biggest clonotypes.

Here is what the overall study found, with its caveats: How much clinical and demographic metadata was included differed by source and by participant, and the metadata was provided uncurated.

The chain is assembled from TRBV19 and TRBJ2-2; TRBD2 is possibly the D segment (5 matching bases). The TCR comes from a woman aged 55-75 years with COVID-19, enrolled during active disease. Sequenced input: peripheral blood. The nucleotides are TGTGCCAGTAGTCGAATTACCGGGACGAACACCGGGGAGCTGTTTTTT. This gives the protein CASSRITGTNTGELFF.